One and the same sample provided the 11 T cell receptor beta chains below, sequenced in a study of blood T cell repertoires in COVID-19. Clones were sequenced by immunoSEQ multiplex PCR, and TCRdb holds only the in-frame ones, with some missing. The data show hundreds of thousands of clones, 89% seen once. Material for sequencing was peripheral blood. The receptor set was obtained from a woman aged 25 to 39 with COVID-19, enrolled during active disease.

This clone was counted a few times. The chain carries TRBV28 and TRBJ1-4; TRBD1 aligns across 7 bases. The germline V gene encodes CDR1 MDHEN and CDR2 SYDVKM. The CDR3 has 15 amino acids. V lost 2 bases to trimming and J lost 3 bases; unmatched junction nucleotides: 3. CDR3 sequence: CASSLKGAANEKLFF. The CDR3 region has the DNA TGTGCCAGCAGTTTAAAGGGGGCGGCTAATGAAAAACTGTTTTTT.

The chain couples TRBV6-6 to TRBJ2-1; D possibly corresponds to TRBD1 (7 bases). The germline V gene has CDR1 MNHNY and CDR2 SVGAGI (reference sequence). V was pared by 0 bases and J by 9 bases, with 15 bases between. The CDR3 consists of 15 residues. For the CDR3, the DNA is TGTGCCAGCAGTTACTCTCGGGGGACAGTAAGTGAGCAGTTCTTC. Amino acids: CASSYSRGTVSEQFF.

The genes are TRBV6-6 and TRBJ2-5; a weak D match, TRBD1 (5 bases). With 3 bases removed from V and 5 bases from J, the gap between germline ends came to 13 bases. The CDR3 loop spans 14 amino acids. CDR1 and CDR2 from the germline V gene are MNHNY and SVGAGI (reference sequence). The CDR3 spells CASSYQGVGETQYF. The DNA for the CDR3 is TGTGCCAGCAGTTATCAGGGTGTGGGTGAGACCCAGTACTTC.

The chain joins TRBV15 to TRBJ1-6; 8 positions match TRBD1. CDR1 is LNHNV and CDR2 is YYDKDF in the germline V gene (reference sequence). J was trimmed by 11 bases and V by 4 bases; bases with no gene match: 4. The CDR3 extends over 13 amino acids. The CDR3: CATSTGGRTPLHF. The DNA for the CDR3 is TGTGCCACCAGCACAGGGGGCAGGACACCCCTCCACTTT.

The chain is built from TRBV5-5 and TRBJ1-2; 9 bases map to TRBD1. After removal of 0 bases from V and 8 bases from J, the junction contained 8 bases not matched to a gene. CDR3 length equals 15 residues. Looked up from germline, CDR1 is SGHKS and CDR2 is YYEKEE (reference sequence). CDR3 nucleotide sequence: TGTGCCAGCAGCTTGGCCGGGACAGGGCAAGGCGGCTACACCTTC. Its protein product is CASSLAGTGQGGYTF.

V gene TRBV9 combines with J gene TRBJ1-4, with a possible D match to TRBD1 (6 bases). Germline values: CDR1 SGDLS, CDR2 YYNGEE. The CDR3 totals 15 residues. V shed 4 bases and J shed 3 bases, with 13 bases lying between them. The CDR3 loop is CASSPTGNSNEKLFF. Written as DNA, the CDR3 is TGTGCCAGCAGCCCGACAGGCAATTCTAATGAAAAACTGTTTTTT.

The chain has TRBV6-5 and TRBJ2-1; a possible D gene is TRBD2 (6 bases). V lost 8 bases to trimming and J lost 5 bases, with 19 bases between them. The CDR3 covers 15 residues. The germline CDR1 and CDR2 sequences are MNHEY and SVGAGI. CDR3 sequence: CASGGSRVLHNEQFF. The CDR3 DNA reads as TGTGCCAGCGGGGGGAGCAGGGTATTGCACAATGAGCAGTTCTTC.

CDR3: CASSIDSRGTEAFF. CDR3 DNA sequence: TGTGCCAGTAGTATAGATAGCAGGGGCACTGAAGCTTTCTTT. The V call is TRBV19, the J call TRBJ1-1; D perhaps matches TRBD1 (6 bases). CDR3 length equals 14 residues. V was clipped by 0 bases and J by 4 bases, with 9 bases between them. Germline CDR1 is LNHDA and CDR2 is SQIVND (reference sequence).

This chain links TRBV6-5 with TRBJ2-5; 9 bases are shared with TRBD1. Germline CDR1 MNHEY, CDR2 SVGAGI. This CDR3 contains 14 residues. J gave up 2 bases and V 6 bases, and 4 bases lay outside the gene matches. The CDR3 DNA sequence: TGTGCCAGCAGAAGACAGGGGGGACAAGAGACCCAGTACTTC. It is translated as CASRRQGGQETQYF.

The chain uses TRBV27 and TRBJ1-5; D gene uncertain. CDR3 length: 13 residues. V dropped 2 bases and J dropped 2 bases, with 4 bases sitting between them. Germline V gives CDR1 MNHEY, CDR2 SMNVEV (reference sequence). This chain's CDR3 is CASSLVGNQPQHF. The DNA of the CDR3 is TGTGCCAGCAGTTTAGTAGGCAATCAGCCCCAGCATTTT.

This clone was found many times. The chain uses TRBV27 and TRBJ2-7, with 9 bases lining up with TRBD2. With V trimmed by 6 bases and J by 0 bases, 9 bases remained unmatched. The V gene's germline CDR1 is MNHEY and CDR2 SMNVEV (reference sequence). The CDR3 totals 16 residues. The CDR3 sequence: CASSSPPSGDSYEQYF. The CDR3 DNA reads as TGTGCCAGCAGCTCACCCCCTAGCGGGGACTCCTACGAGCAGTACTTC.